This TCR beta chain was captured in a study of blood T cell repertoires in COVID-19. Germline V CDR1 and CDR2: MNHEY, SVGAGI. The ends lost 7 bases at V and 9 bases at J; junction bases unmatched: 7. The CDR3 is 13 residues long. This clone came up a few times. The assay was immunoSEQ multiplex PCR, and TCRdb's table has in-frame clones only and misses some. The data show about 210,000 clones, just under 85% seen once. Seattle enrolled patients during active infection and tracked them longitudinally. The TCR comes from a man aged 55 to 70 with COVID-19, enrolled during active disease. V gene TRBV6-5 combines with J gene TRBJ2-7; 12 bases line up with TRBD1. Sequenced input: peripheral blood. The CDR3 coding sequence is TGTGCCAGCACCCGGGACAGGGGGCCCGCGCAGTACTTC. Translated, it gives CASTRDRGPAQYF.